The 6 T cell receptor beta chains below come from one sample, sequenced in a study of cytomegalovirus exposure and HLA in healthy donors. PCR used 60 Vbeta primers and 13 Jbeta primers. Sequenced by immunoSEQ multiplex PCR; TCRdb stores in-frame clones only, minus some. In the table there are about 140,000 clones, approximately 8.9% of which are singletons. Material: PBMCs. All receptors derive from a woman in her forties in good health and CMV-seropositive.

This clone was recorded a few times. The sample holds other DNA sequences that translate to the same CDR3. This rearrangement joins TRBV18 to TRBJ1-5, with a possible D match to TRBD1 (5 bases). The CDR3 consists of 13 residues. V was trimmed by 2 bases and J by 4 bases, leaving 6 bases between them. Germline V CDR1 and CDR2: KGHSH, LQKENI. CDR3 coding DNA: TGTGCCAGCTCACCAGACAGAAATCAGCCCCAGCATTTT. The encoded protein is CASSPDRNQPQHF.

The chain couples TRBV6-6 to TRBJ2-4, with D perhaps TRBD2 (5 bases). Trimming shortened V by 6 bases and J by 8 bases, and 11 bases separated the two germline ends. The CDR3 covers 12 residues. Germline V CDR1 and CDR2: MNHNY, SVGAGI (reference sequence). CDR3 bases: TGTGCCAGCAGCCCCCCCGGGGACATTCAGTACTTC. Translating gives CASSPPGDIQYF.

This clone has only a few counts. The CDR3 loop is CATSRGPAGSYGYTF. DNA for the CDR3: TGTGCCACCAGCAGAGGCCCGGCGGGTAGCTATGGCTACACCTTC. The chain recombines TRBV15 with TRBJ1-2; D is undetermined. V was clipped by 1 base and J by 4 bases, with 13 bases between them. The CDR3 is made up of 15 amino acids. Germline V CDR1 and CDR2: LNHNV, YYDKDF (reference sequence). The full variable domain, rest sourced from reference TRBV15 and TRBJ1-2, is DAMVIQNPRYQVTQFGKPVTLSCSQTLNHNVMYWYQQKSSQAPKLLFHYYDKDFNNEADTPDNFQSRRPNTSFCFLDIRSPGLGDTAMYLCATSRGPAGSYGYTFGSGTRLTVV.

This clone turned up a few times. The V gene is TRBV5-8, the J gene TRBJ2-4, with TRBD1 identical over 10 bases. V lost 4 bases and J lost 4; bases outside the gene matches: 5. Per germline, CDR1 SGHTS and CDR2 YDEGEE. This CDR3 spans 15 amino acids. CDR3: CASSGGTGVKNIQYF. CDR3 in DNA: TGTGCCAGCAGCGGGGGGACAGGGGTGAAAAACATTCAGTACTTC.

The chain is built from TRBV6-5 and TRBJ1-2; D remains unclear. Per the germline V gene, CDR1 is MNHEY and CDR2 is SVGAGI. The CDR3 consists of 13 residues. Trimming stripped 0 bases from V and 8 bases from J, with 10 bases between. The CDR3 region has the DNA TGTGCCAGCAGTTACTCGGTACGGAGGGGCTACACCTTC. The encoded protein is CASSYSVRRGYTF.

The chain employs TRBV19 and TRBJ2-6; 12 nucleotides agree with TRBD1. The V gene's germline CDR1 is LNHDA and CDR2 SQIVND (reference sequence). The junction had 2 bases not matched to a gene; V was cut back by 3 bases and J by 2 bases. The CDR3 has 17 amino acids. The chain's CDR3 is CASSMGQGAAGANVLTF. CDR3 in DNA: TGTGCCAGTAGTATGGGACAGGGGGCGGCTGGGGCCAACGTCCTGACTTTC. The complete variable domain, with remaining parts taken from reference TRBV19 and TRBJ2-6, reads DGGITQSPKYLFRKEGQNVTLSCEQNLNHDAMYWYRQDPGQGLRLIYYSQIVNDFQKGDIAEGYSVSREKKESFPLTVTSAQKNPTAFYLCASSMGQGAAGANVLTFGAGSRLTVL.